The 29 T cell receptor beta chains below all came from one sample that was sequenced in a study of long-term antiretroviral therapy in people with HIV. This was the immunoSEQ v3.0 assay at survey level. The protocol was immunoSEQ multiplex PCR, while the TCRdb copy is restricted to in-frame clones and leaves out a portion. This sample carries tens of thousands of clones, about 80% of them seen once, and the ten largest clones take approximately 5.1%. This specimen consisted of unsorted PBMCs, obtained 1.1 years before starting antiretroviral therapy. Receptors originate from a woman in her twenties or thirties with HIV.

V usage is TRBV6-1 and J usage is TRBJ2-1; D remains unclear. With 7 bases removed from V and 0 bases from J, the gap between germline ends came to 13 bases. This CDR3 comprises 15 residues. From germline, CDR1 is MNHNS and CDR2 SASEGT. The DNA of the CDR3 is TGTGCCAGCAAAAGTGACGGACGCTCCTACAATGAGCAGTTCTTC. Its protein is CASKSDGRSYNEQFF.

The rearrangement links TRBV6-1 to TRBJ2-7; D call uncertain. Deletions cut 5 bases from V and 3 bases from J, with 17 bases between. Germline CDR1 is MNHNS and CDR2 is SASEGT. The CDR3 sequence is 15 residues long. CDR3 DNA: TGTGCCAGCAGTCGTCTCAGCCCACTTGACTACGAGCAGTACGTC. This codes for CASSRLSPLDYEQYV.

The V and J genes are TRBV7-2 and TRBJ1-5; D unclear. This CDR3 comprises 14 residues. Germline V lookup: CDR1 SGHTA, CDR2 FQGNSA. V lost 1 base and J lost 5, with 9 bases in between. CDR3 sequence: CASSLELGHQPQHF. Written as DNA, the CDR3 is TGTGCCAGCAGCTTAGAGCTGGGCCATCAGCCCCAGCATTTT.

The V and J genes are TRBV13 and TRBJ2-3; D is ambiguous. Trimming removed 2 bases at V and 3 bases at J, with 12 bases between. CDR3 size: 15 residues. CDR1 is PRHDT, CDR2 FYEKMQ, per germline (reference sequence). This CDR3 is CASSLKGPATDTQYF. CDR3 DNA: TGTGCCAGCAGCTTAAAAGGACCAGCTACAGATACGCAGTATTTT.

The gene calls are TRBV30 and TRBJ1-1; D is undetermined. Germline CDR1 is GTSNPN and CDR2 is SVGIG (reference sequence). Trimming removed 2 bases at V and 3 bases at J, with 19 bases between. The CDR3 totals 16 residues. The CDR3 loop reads CAWSPIATRRDTEAFF. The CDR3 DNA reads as TGTGCCTGGAGTCCCATCGCAACAAGGAGGGACACTGAAGCTTTCTTT.

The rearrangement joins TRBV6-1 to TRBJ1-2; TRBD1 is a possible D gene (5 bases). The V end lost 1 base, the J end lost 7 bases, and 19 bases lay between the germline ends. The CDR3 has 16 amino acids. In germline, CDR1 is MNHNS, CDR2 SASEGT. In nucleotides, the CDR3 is TGTGCCAGCAGTGAAGGTGGTGGGGCGAATGAGGGTGGCTACACCTTC. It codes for CASSEGGGANEGGYTF.

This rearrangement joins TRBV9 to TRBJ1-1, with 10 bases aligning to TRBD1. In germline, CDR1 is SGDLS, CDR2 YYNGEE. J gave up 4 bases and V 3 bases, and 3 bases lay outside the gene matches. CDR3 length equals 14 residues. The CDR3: CASSARTGGTEAFF. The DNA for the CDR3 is TGTGCCAGCAGCGCGAGGACAGGGGGCACTGAAGCTTTCTTT.

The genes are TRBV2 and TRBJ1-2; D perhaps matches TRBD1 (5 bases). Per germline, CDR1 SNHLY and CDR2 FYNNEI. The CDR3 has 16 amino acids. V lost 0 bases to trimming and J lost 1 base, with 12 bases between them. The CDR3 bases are TGTGCCAGCAGTGAAGCTCCGGGGCTGGGTAACTATGGCTACACCTTC. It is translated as CASSEAPGLGNYGYTF.

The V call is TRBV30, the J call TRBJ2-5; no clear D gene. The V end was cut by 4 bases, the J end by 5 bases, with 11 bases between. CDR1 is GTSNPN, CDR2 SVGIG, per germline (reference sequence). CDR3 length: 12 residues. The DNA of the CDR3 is TGTGCCTGGAAAGGCAGTCAGGAGACCCAGTACTTC. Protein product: CAWKGSQETQYF. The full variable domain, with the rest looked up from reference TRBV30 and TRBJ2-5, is SQTIHQWPATLVQPVGSPLSLECTVEGTSNPNLYWYRQAAGRGLQLLFYSVGIGQISSEVPQNLSASRPQDRQFILSSKKLLLSDSGFYLCAWKGSQETQYFGPGTRLLVL.

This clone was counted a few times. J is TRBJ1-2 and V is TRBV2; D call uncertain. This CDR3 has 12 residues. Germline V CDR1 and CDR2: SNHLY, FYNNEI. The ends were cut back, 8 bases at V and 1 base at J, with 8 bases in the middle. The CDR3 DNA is TGTGCCAGCTTAGCGGGTAACTATGGCTACACCTTC. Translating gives CASLAGNYGYTF.

CDR3: CATSRGMSTDTQYF. Here the CDR3 DNA reads TGTGCCACCAGCAGAGGTATGAGCACAGATACGCAGTATTTT. The chain combines TRBV15 with TRBJ2-3; D gene uncertain. The CDR3 contains 14 residues. V dropped 1 base and J dropped 0 bases, with 5 bases sitting between them. Germline loops: CDR1 LNHNV, CDR2 YYDKDF (reference sequence).

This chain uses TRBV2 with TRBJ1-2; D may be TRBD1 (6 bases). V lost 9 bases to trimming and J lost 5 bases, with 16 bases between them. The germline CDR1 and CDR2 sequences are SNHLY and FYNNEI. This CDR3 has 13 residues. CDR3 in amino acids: CARAGAGRYGYTF. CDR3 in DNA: TGTGCCAGAGCGGGGGCAGGAAGGTATGGCTACACCTTC.

This CDR3 reads CASSQDRTSGGAWVLRHEQFF. The DNA of the CDR3 is TGTGCCAGCAGCCAAGATCGGACTAGCGGGGGGGCCTGGGTTTTGCGGCATGAGCAGTTCTTC. This chain uses TRBV4-2 with TRBJ2-1, with 15 positions matching TRBD2. CDR3 size: 21 residues. The V gene end was trimmed by 0 bases and the J gene end by 8 bases; junction bases not matched to a gene: 17. Germline V gene lookup returns CDR1 LGHNA and CDR2 YNFKEQ.

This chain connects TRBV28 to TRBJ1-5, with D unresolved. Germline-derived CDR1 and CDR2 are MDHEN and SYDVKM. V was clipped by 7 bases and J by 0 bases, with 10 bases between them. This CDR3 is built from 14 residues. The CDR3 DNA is TGTGCCAGCACAGGCAGGAATAGCAATCAGCCCCAGCATTTT. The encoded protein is CASTGRNSNQPQHF.

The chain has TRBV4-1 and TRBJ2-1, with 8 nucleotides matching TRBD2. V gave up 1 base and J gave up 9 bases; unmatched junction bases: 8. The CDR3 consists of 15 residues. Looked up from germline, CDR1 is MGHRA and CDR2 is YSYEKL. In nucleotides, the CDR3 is TGCGCCAGCAGCCAAGCGGTCGGGGGGGCTTCTGAGCAGTTCTTC. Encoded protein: CASSQAVGGASEQFF.

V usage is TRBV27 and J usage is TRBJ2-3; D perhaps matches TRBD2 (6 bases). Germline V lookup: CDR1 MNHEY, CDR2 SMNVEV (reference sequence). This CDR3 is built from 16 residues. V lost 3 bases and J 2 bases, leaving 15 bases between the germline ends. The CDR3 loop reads CASSFDWRGSTDTQYF. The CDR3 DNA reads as TGTGCCAGCAGTTTTGACTGGCGGGGCTCCACAGATACGCAGTATTTT.

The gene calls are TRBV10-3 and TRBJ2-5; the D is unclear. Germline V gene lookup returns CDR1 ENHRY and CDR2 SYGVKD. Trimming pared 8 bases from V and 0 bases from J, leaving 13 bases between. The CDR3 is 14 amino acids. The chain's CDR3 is CAIGLDGYQETQYF. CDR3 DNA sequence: TGTGCCATCGGATTGGACGGGTACCAAGAGACCCAGTACTTC.

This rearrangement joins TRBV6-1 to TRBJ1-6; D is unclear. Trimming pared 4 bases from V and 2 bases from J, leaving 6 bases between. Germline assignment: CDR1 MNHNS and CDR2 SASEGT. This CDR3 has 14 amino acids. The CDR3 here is CASSAGPYNSPLHF. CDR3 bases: TGTGCCAGCAGTGCTGGGCCCTATAATTCACCCCTCCACTTT.

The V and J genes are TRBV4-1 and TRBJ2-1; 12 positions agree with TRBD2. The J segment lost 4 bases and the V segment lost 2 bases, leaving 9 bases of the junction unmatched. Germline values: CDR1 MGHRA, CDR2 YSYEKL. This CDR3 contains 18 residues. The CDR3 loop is CASSQRLSLAGGYNEQFF. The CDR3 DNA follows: TGCGCCAGCAGCCAACGTCTCTCACTAGCGGGGGGATACAATGAGCAGTTCTTC.

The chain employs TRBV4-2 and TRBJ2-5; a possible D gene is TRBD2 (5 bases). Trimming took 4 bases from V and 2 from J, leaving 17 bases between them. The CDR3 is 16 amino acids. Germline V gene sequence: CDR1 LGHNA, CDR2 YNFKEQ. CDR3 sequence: CASSPGEAVQQETQYF. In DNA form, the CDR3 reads TGTGCCAGCAGCCCCGGGGAAGCCGTACAACAAGAGACCCAGTACTTC.

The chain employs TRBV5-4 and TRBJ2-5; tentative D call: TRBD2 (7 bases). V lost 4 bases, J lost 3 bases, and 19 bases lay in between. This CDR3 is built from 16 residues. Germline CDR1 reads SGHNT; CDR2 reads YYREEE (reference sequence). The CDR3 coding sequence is TGTGCCAGCAGCCCGAGGGGGGGGGCTATTAAAGAGACCCAGTACTTC. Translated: CASSPRGGAIKETQYF.

CDR3 bases: TGCGCCAGCAGTACCGGCAGGGGGCTAGAGACCCAGTACTTC. It yields the protein CASSTGRGLETQYF. The rearrangement joins TRBV5-1 to TRBJ2-5, with 8 bases aligning to TRBD1. Germline values: CDR1 SGHRS, CDR2 YFSETQ. This CDR3 is 14 amino acids long. Trimming cost V 5 bases and J 4 bases; bases outside gene matches: 7. The variable domain in full, completed from reference TRBV5-1 and TRBJ2-5, reads KAGVTQTPRYLIKTRGQQVTLSCSPISGHRSVSWYQQTPGQGLQFLFEYFSETQRNKGNFPGRFSGRQFSNSRSEMNVSTLELGDSALYLCASSTGRGLETQYFGPGTRLLVL.

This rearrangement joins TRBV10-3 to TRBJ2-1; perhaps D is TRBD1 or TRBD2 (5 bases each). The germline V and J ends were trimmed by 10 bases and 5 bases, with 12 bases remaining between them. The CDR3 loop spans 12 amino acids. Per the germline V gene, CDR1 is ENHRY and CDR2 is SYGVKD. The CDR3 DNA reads TGTGCCACCCGGGGCAGGGACAATGAGCAGTTCTTC. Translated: CATRGRDNEQFF.

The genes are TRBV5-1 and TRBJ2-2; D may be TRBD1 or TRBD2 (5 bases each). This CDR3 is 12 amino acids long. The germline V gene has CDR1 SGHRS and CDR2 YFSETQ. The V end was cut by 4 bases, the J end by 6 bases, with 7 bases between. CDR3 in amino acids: CASSGGPGELFF. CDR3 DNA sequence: TGCGCCAGCAGCGGGGGTCCCGGGGAGCTGTTTTTT.

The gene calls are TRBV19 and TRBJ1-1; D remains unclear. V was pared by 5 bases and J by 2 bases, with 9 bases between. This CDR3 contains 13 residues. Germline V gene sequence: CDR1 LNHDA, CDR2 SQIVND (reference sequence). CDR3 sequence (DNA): TGTGCCAGTAGTCTCGGGCCTAACACTGAAGCTTTCTTT. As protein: CASSLGPNTEAFF. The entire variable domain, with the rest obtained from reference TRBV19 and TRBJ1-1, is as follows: DGGITQSPKYLFRKEGQNVTLSCEQNLNHDAMYWYRQDPGQGLRLIYYSQIVNDFQKGDIAEGYSVSREKKESFPLTVTSAQKNPTAFYLCASSLGPNTEAFFGQGTRLTVV.

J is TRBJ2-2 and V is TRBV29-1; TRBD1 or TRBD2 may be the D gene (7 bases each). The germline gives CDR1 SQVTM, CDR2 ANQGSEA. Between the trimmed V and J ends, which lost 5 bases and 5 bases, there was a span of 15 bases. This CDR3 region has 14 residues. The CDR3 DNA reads TGCAGCGTTCCTACAGGGGAGGGGACCGGGGAGCTGTTTTTT. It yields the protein CSVPTGEGTGELFF.

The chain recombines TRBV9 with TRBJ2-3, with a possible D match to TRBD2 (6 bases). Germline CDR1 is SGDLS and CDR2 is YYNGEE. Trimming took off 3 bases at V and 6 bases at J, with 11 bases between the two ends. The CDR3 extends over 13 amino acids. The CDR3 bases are TGTGCCAGCAGCGCCACCGGGAGCGATACGCAGTATTTT. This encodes CASSATGSDTQYF.

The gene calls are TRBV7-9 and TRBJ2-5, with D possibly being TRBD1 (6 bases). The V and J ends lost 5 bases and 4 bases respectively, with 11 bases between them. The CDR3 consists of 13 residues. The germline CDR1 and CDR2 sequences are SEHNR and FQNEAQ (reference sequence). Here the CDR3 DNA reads TGTGCCAGCAGCCCCAGGGGTCGAGAGACCCAGTACTTC. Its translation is CASSPRGRETQYF.

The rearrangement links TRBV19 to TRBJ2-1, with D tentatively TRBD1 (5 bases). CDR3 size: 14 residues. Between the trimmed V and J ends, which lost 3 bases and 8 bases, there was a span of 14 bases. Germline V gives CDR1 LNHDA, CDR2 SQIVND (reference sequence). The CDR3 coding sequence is TGTGCCAGTAGTATGAGAGTTCAGGGCTATGAGCAGTTCTTC. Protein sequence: CASSMRVQGYEQFF.